A selection of T cell receptor beta chains follows, all from one sample in a study of shared clonotypes between healthy human individuals. Data came from immunoSEQ multiplex PCR; TCRdb stores just in-frame clones and leaves some out. Of 2 million to 2.5 million clones in the sample, over 85% were seen once. The sample taken for sequencing was naive CD4+ T cells sorted from blood. All receptors come from a man younger than 35 in good health. CDR3s include the opening cysteine and the closing phenylalanine or tryptophan. Each record gives: D gene, clone size, J gene, V gene, CDR3 DNA, CDR3 protein. A D gene is named only where the DNA matches it firmly. Size is stated for part of the rows, as once, few or many counts, or as a class when the clone is expanded.

d_gene: TRBD1; abundance: once; j_gene: TRBJ1-4; v_gene: TRBV29-1; CDR3nt: TGCAGCTCGACAGGGGGCGATAATGAAAAACTGTTTTTT; CDR3aa: CSSTGGDNEKLFF
d_gene: TRBD1; abundance: NA; j_gene: TRBJ1-5; v_gene: TRBV15; CDR3nt: TGTGCCACCAGCAGAGATCCCGGACAGGGCAATCAGCCCCAGCATTTT; CDR3aa: CATSRDPGQGNQPQHF
d_gene: NA; abundance: NA; j_gene: TRBJ1-1; v_gene: TRBV6-6; CDR3nt: TGTGCCAGCAGTTATGGATCGAGCACTGAAGCTTTCTTT; CDR3aa: CASSYGSSTEAFF
d_gene: NA; abundance: NA; j_gene: TRBJ2-7; v_gene: TRBV2; CDR3nt: TGTGCCAGCTCCCTACAGGGGACTACCGGAGAGCAGTACTTC; CDR3aa: CASSLQGTTGEQYF
d_gene: TRBD2; abundance: NA; j_gene: TRBJ2-1; v_gene: TRBV9; CDR3nt: TGTGCCAGCAGCGTAGGACTAGCGGGAGCTCGCTCCTACAATGAGCAGTTCTTC; CDR3aa: CASSVGLAGARSYNEQFF
d_gene: TRBD1; abundance: once; j_gene: TRBJ1-2; v_gene: TRBV7-3; CDR3nt: TGTGCCAGCAGCTCCCCAGGGGGTGCAGCCCAACCCCACTATGGCTACACCTTC; CDR3aa: CASSSPGGAAQPHYGYTF
d_gene: NA; abundance: NA; j_gene: TRBJ2-5; v_gene: TRBV2; CDR3nt: TGTGCCAGCAGTGAAGAGGTGTCAGAGACCCAGTACTTC; CDR3aa: CASSEEVSETQYF
d_gene: NA; abundance: once; j_gene: TRBJ2-7; v_gene: TRBV11-1; CDR3nt: TGTGCCAGCCGCCAGGACAGTCCCTACGAGCAGTACTTC; CDR3aa: CASRQDSPYEQYF
d_gene: TRBD2; abundance: NA; j_gene: TRBJ2-7; v_gene: TRBV15; CDR3nt: TGTGCCACCAGCAGAGAACTCCTAGCGGGGGGCTACGAGCAGTACTTC; CDR3aa: CATSRELLAGGYEQYF
d_gene: NA; abundance: NA; j_gene: TRBJ2-5; v_gene: TRBV2; CDR3nt: TGTGCCAGCACCCCGGGGACGGGACCTCAAGAGACCCAGTACTTC; CDR3aa: CASTPGTGPQETQYF
d_gene: NA; abundance: NA; j_gene: TRBJ1-2; v_gene: TRBV19; CDR3nt: TGTGCCAGTAGTACCGAAGGAAGTGTAGGAGCGGGGCTCGACTATGGCTACACCTTC; CDR3aa: CASSTEGSVGAGLDYGYTF
d_gene: NA; abundance: NA; j_gene: TRBJ2-1; v_gene: TRBV2; CDR3nt: TGTGCCAGCAGGGGGAGGGGGAATGAGCAGTTCTTC; CDR3aa: CASRGRGNEQFF
d_gene: NA; abundance: NA; j_gene: TRBJ2-3; v_gene: TRBV6-5; CDR3nt: TGTGCCAGCAGTGCGGGACTTCGCACAGATACGCAGTATTTT; CDR3aa: CASSAGLRTDTQYF
d_gene: NA; abundance: NA; j_gene: TRBJ2-1; v_gene: TRBV19; CDR3nt: TGTGCCAGTAGAGAACAGGGGAGGAATGAGCAGTTCTTC; CDR3aa: CASREQGRNEQFF
d_gene: NA; abundance: NA; j_gene: TRBJ1-2; v_gene: TRBV4-3; CDR3nt: TGCGCCAGCAGCATTACCCCCAGGGCTAACTATGGCTACACCTTC; CDR3aa: CASSITPRANYGYTF
d_gene: NA; abundance: NA; j_gene: TRBJ2-5; v_gene: TRBV7-8; CDR3nt: TGTGCCAGCAGCCTTGGGGCGAACCCGTACCAAGAGACCCAGTACTTC; CDR3aa: CASSLGANPYQETQYF
d_gene: NA; abundance: NA; j_gene: TRBJ2-7; v_gene: TRBV11-1; CDR3nt: TGTGCCAGCAGCCCCCCGGCCAGGGCGGTGAGGGAACAGTACTTC; CDR3aa: CASSPPARAVREQYF
d_gene: TRBD2; abundance: NA; j_gene: TRBJ2-7; v_gene: TRBV6-5; CDR3nt: TGTGCCAGCAGTTTGGGGCAGGTTAGCGGGAGCTACGAGCAGTACTTC; CDR3aa: CASSLGQVSGSYEQYF
d_gene: NA; abundance: NA; j_gene: TRBJ2-5; v_gene: TRBV30; CDR3nt: TGTGCCTGGTTGCGGCAAGAGACCCAGTACTTC; CDR3aa: CAWLRQETQYF
d_gene: NA; abundance: NA; j_gene: TRBJ1-6; v_gene: TRBV11-2; CDR3nt: TGTGCCAGCAGCTTCGGCCCTGTAGAGTTCCTCCACTTT; CDR3aa: CASSFGPVEFLHF
d_gene: NA; abundance: NA; j_gene: TRBJ1-2; v_gene: TRBV28; CDR3nt: TGTGCCAGCAGCCCTATACAGGGCTATGGCTACACCTTC; CDR3aa: CASSPIQGYGYTF
d_gene: NA; abundance: NA; j_gene: TRBJ2-3; v_gene: TRBV6-5; CDR3nt: TGTGCCAGCAGACAGACCCGGGGAACAGATACGCAGTATTTT; CDR3aa: CASRQTRGTDTQYF
d_gene: NA; abundance: NA; j_gene: TRBJ2-7; v_gene: TRBV7-2; CDR3nt: TGTGCCAGCAGCTTAGCAGGGGGAACCTACGAGCAGTACTTC; CDR3aa: CASSLAGGTYEQYF
d_gene: NA; abundance: NA; j_gene: TRBJ2-3; v_gene: TRBV5-1; CDR3nt: TGCGCCAGCAGCCAGACCTTGGATACGCAGTATTTT; CDR3aa: CASSQTLDTQYF
d_gene: NA; abundance: NA; j_gene: TRBJ1-3; v_gene: TRBV5-1; CDR3nt: TGCGCCAGCAGCTTGGTGACGGGGGCCGGAAACACCATATATTTT; CDR3aa: CASSLVTGAGNTIYF
d_gene: NA; abundance: NA; j_gene: TRBJ2-7; v_gene: TRBV6-6; CDR3nt: TGTGCCAGCAGCTCCCCTCCGGGAGTCTACGAGCAGTACTTC; CDR3aa: CASSSPPGVYEQYF
d_gene: TRBD1; abundance: NA; j_gene: TRBJ1-6; v_gene: TRBV23-1; CDR3nt: TGCGCCAGCACTCCTGGGACAGCTAATTCACCCCTCCACTTT; CDR3aa: CASTPGTANSPLHF
d_gene: TRBD1; abundance: once; j_gene: TRBJ1-2; v_gene: TRBV6-5; CDR3nt: TGTGCCAGCAGTTACTCGAAACAGGGGGCTATGAGAGGCTACACCTTC; CDR3aa: CASSYSKQGAMRGYTF